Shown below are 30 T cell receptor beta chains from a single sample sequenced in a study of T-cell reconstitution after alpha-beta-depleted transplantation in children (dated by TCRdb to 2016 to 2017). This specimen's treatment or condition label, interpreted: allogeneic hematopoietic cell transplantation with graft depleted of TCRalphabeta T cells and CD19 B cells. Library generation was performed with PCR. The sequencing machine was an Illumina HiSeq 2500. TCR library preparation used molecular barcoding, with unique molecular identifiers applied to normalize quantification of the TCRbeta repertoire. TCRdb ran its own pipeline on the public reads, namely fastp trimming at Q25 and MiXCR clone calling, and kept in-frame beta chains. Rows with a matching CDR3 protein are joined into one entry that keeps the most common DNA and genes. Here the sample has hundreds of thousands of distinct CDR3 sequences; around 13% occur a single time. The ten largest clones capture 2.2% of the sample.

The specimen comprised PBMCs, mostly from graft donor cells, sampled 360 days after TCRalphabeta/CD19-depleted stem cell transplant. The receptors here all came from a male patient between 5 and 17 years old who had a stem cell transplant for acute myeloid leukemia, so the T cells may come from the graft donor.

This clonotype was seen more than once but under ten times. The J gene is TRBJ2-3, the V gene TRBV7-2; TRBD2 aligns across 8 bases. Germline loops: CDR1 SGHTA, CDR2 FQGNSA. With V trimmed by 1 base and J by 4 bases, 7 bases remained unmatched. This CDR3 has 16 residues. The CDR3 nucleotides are TGTGCCAGCAGCTTAGGAACTAGCGGAGCCCCAGATACGCAGTATTTT. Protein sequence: CASSLGTSGAPDTQYF.

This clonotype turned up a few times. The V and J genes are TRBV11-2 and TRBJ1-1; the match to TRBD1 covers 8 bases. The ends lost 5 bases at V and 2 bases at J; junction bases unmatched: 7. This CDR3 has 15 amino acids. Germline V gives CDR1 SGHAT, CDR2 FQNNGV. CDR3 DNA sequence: TGTGCCAGCAGCGGAACCGGGACAGGAAACACTGAAGCTTTCTTT. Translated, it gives CASSGTGTGNTEAFF. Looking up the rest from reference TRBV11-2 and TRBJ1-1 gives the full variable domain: EAGVAQSPRYKIIEKRQSVAFWCNPISGHATLYWYQQILGQGPKLLIQFQNNGVVDDSQLPKDRFSAERLKGVDSTLKIQPAKLEDSAVYLCASSGTGTGNTEAFFGQGTRLTVV.

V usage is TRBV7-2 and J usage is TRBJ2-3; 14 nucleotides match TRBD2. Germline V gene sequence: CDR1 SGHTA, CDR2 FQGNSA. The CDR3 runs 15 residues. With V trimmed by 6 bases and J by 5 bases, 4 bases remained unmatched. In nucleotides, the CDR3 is TGTGCCAGCAGGAGGACTAGCGGGAGGTTAGATACGCAGTATTTT. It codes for CASRRTSGRLDTQYF.

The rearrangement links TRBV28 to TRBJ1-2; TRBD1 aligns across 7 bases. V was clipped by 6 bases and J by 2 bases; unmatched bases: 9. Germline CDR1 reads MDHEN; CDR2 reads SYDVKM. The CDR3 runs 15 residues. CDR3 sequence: CASRSHDRANYGYTF. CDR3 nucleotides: TGTGCCAGCAGATCCCATGACAGGGCCAACTATGGCTACACCTTC.

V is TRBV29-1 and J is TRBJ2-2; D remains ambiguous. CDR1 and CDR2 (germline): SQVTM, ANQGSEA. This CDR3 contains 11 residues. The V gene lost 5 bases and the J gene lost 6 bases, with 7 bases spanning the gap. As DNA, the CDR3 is TGCAGCGTTTACAGAGCCGGGGAGCTGTTTTTT. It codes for CSVYRAGELFF.

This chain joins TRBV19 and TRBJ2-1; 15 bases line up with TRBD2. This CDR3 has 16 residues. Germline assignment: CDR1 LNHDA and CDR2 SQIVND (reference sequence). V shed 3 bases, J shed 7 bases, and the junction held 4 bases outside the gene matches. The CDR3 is CASSIGTSGRMNEQFF. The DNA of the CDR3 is TGTGCCAGTAGTATCGGGACTAGCGGGAGGATGAATGAGCAGTTCTTC.

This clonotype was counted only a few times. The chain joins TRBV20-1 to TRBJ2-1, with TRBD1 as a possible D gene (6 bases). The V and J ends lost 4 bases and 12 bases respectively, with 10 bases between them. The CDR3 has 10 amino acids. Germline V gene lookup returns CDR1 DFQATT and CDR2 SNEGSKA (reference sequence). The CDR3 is CSANDRRQFF. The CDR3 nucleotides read TGCAGTGCTAACGACAGGAGGCAGTTCTTC.

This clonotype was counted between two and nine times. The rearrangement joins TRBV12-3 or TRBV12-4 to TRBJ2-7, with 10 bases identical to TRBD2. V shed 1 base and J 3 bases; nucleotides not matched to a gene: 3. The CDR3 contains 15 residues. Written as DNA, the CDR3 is TGTGCCAGCAGTTTAGTAGCGGGAGGAAACTACGAGCAGTACTTC. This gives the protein CASSLVAGGNYEQYF.

The CDR3 spells CASSLGQGLSNEKLFF. CDR3 coding DNA: TGTGCCAGCAGTTTGGGACAGGGATTATCTAATGAAAAACTGTTTTTT. The chain links TRBV28 to TRBJ1-4; 9 nucleotides line up with TRBD1. This CDR3 has 16 amino acids. Germline CDR1 and CDR2: MDHEN and SYDVKM. The J segment lost 3 bases and the V segment lost 3 bases, leaving 5 bases of the junction unmatched.

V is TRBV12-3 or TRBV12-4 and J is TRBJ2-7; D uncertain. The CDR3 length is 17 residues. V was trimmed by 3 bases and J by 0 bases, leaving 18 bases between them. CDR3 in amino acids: CASSFMFPEHSSYEQYF. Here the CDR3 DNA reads TGTGCCAGCAGTTTCATGTTCCCGGAGCACAGCTCCTACGAGCAGTACTTC.

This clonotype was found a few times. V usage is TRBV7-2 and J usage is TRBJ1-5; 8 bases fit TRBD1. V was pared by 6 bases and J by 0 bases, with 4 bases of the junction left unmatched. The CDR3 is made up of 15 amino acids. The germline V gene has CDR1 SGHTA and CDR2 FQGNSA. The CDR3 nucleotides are TGTGCCAGCAGTTTACAGGGGGATAGCAATCAGCCCCAGCATTTT. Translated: CASSLQGDSNQPQHF.

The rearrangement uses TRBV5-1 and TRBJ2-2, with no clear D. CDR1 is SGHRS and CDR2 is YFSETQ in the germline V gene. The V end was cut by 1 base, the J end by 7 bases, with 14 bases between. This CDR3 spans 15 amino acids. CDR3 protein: CASSLNPSTGGELFF. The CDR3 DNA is TGCGCCAGCAGCTTGAACCCCAGCACGGGCGGGGAGCTGTTTTTT.

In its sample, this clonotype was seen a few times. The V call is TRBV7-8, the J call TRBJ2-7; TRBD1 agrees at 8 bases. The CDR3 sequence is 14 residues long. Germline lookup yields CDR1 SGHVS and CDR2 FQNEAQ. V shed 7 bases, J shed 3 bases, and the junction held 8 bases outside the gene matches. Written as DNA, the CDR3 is TGTGCCAGCACCCCCGGGACAGGCCGCTACGAGCAGTACTTC. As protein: CASTPGTGRYEQYF. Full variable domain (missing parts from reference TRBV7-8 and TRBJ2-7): GAGVSQSPRYKVAKRGQDVALRCDPISGHVSLFWYQQALGQGPEFLTYFQNEAQLDKSGLPSDRFFAERPEGSVSTLKIQRTQQEDSAVYLCASTPGTGRYEQYFGPGTRLTVT.

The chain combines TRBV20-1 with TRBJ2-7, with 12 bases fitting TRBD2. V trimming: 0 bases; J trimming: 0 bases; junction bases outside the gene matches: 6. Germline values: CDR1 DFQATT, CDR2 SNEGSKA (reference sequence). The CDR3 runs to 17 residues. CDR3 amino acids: CSARDTSGRYVSYEQYF. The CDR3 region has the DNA TGCAGTGCTAGAGATACTAGCGGGAGGTACGTCTCCTACGAGCAGTACTTC.

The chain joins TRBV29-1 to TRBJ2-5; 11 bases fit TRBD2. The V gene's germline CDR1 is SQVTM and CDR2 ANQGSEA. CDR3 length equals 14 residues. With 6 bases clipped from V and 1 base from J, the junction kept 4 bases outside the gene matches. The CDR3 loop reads CSVAGTSGQETQYF. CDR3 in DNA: TGCAGCGTAGCCGGGACTAGCGGCCAAGAGACCCAGTACTTC.

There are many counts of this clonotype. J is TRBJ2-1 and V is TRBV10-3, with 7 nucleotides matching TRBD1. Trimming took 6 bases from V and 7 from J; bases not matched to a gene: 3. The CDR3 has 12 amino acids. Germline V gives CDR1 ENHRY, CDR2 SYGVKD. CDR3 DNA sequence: TGTGCCATCAGGCCAGGGGGTAATGAGCAGTTCTTC. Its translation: CAIRPGGNEQFF.

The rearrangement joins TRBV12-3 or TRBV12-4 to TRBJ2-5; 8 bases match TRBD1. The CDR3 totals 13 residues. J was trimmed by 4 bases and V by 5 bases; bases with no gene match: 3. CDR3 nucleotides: TGTGCCAGCAGTCAGGACAGGGCAGAGACCCAGTACTTC. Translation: CASSQDRAETQYF.

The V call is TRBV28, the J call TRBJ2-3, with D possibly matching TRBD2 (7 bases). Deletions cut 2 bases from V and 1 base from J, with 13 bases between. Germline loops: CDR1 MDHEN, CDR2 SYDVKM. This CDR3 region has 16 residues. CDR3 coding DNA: TGTGCCAGCAGTTTAGGGGGGGCCCTCGGCACAGATACGCAGTATTTT. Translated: CASSLGGALGTDTQYF.

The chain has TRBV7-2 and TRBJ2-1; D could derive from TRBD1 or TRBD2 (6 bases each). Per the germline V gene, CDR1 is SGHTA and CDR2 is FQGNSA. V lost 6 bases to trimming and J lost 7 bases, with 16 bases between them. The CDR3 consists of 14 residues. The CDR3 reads CASRGGRGGNEQFF. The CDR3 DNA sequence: TGTGCCAGCAGAGGGGGGAGAGGTGGGAATGAGCAGTTCTTC.

This chain's CDR3 is CASSYTGDDTDTQYF. Written as DNA, the CDR3 is TGTGCCAGCAGCTACACAGGGGATGACACAGATACGCAGTATTTT. The chain couples TRBV7-9 to TRBJ2-3; 7 bases map to TRBD1. The CDR3 is 15 amino acids. CDR1 SEHNR and CDR2 FQNEAQ come from the germline V gene (reference sequence). V lost 4 bases, J lost 2 bases, and 6 bases stayed unmatched. Combining the CDR3 with reference TRBV7-9 and TRBJ2-3 gives the whole variable domain DTGVSQNPRHKITKRGQNVTFRCDPISEHNRLYWYRQTLGQGPEFLTYFQNEAQLEKSRLLSDRFSAERPKGSFSTLEIQRTEQGDSAMYLCASSYTGDDTDTQYFGPGTRLTVL.

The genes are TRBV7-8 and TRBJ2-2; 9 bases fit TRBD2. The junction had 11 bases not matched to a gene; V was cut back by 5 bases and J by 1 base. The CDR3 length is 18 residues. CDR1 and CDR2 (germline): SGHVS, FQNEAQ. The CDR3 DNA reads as TGTGCCAGCAGCCTAATGACCGGGACTAGCAAGAACACCGGGGAGCTGTTTTTT. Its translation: CASSLMTGTSKNTGELFF. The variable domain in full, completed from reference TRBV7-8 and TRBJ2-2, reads GAGVSQSPRYKVAKRGQDVALRCDPISGHVSLFWYQQALGQGPEFLTYFQNEAQLDKSGLPSDRFFAERPEGSVSTLKIQRTQQEDSAVYLCASSLMTGTSKNTGELFFGEGSRLTVL.

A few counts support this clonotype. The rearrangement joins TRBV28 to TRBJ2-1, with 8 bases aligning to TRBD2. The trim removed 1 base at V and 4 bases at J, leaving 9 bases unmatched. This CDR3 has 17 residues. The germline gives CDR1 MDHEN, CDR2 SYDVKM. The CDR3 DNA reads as TGTGCCAGCAGTTTATCAACCGGGACTAGGGCTTACAATGAGCAGTTCTTC. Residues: CASSLSTGTRAYNEQFF. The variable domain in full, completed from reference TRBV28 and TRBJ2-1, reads DVKVTQSSRYLVKRTGEKVFLECVQDMDHENMFWYRQDPGLGLRLIYFSYDVKMKEKGDIPEGYSVSREKKERFSLILESASTNQTSMYLCASSLSTGTRAYNEQFFGPGTRLTVL.

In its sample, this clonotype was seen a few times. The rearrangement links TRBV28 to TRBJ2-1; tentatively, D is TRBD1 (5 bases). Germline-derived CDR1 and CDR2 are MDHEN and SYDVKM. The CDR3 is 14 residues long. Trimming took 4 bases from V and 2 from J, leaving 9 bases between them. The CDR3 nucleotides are TGTGCCAGCAGTTCGACGACAGCCTACAATGAGCAGTTCTTC. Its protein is CASSSTTAYNEQFF.

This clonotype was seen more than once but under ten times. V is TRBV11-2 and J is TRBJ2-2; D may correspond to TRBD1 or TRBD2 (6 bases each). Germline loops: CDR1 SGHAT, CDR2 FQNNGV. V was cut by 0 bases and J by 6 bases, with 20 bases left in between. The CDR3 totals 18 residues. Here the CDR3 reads CASSLDRLAPEGAGELFF. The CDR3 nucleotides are TGTGCCAGCAGCTTAGATCGCCTAGCGCCAGAGGGGGCCGGGGAGCTGTTTTTT.

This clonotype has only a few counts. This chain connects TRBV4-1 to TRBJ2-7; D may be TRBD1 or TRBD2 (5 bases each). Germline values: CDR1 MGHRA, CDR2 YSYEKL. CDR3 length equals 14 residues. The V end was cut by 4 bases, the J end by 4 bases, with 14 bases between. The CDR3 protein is CASSLLGGGYEQYF. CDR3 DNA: TGCGCCAGCAGCCTGCTCGGTGGGGGTTACGAGCAGTACTTC.

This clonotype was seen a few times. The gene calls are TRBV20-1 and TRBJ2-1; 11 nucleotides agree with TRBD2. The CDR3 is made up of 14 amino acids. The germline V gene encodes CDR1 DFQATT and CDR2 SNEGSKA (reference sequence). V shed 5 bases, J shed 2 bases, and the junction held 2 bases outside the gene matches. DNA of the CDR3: TGCAGTGCTTTGACTAGCGGGGCCTACAATGAGCAGTTCTTC. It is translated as CSALTSGAYNEQFF.

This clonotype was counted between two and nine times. In nucleotides, the CDR3 is TGCAGTGCTAGGAGACAGGGGAACACAGATACGCAGTATTTT. This translates into CSARRQGNTDTQYF. This sequence joins TRBV20-1 and TRBJ2-3, with TRBD1 identical over 8 bases. The V gene end was trimmed by 3 bases and the J gene end by 2 bases; junction bases not matched to a gene: 4. Per germline, CDR1 DFQATT and CDR2 SNEGSKA (reference sequence). CDR3 length: 14 amino acids.

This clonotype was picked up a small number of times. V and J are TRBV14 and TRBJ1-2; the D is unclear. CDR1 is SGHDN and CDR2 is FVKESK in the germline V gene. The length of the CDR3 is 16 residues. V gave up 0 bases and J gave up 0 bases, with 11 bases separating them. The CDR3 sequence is CASSQDRGPSNYGYTF. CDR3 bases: TGTGCCAGCAGCCAAGATCGGGGTCCCTCTAACTATGGCTACACCTTC.

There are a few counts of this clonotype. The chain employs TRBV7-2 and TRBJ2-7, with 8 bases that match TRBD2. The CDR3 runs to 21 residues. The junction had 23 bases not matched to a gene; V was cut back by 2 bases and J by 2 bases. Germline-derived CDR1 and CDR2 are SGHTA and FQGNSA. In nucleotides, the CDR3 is TGTGCCAGCAGCTTATTGTCGGGAGGTGTAGCGGGACGAGTATGGGCCTACGAGCAGTACTTC. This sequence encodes CASSLLSGGVAGRVWAYEQYF.

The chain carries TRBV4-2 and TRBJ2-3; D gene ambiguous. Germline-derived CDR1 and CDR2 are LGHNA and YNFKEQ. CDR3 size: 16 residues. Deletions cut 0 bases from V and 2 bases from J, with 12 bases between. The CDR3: CASSQESTLPTDTQYF. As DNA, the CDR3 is TGTGCCAGCAGCCAAGAATCTACTCTCCCCACAGATACGCAGTATTTT.